This TCR beta chain comes out of a study of blood T cell repertoires in COVID-19. Whole-study context: Some COVID-19 samples were acute and others convalescent; all came from the United States, Italy and Spain.

This clone was found once. Seattle's cohort entered during active infection and was followed longitudinally. Authors' methods: By means of reference gene primer amplification, nucleated cell counts were estimated. Assay used: immunoSEQ multiplex PCR; TCRdb lists only in-frame clones, some missing. Clone size and the V and J calls come from that table; the DNA yielded D and trimming. The sample shows 200,000 to 250,000 clones, over 80% of them seen only once. CDR1 MNHEY and CDR2 SMNVEV come from the germline V gene (reference sequence). V lost 3 bases and J 0 bases, leaving 14 bases between the germline ends. The CDR3 consists of 16 residues.

The receptor's source is a man aged 25-45 years with COVID-19, enrolled during active disease. The rearrangement uses TRBV27 and TRBJ1-2, with a possible D match to TRBD1 (5 bases). The sequenced material came from peripheral blood. Written as DNA, the CDR3 is TGTGCCAGCAGTTTCCTCAGGGCGGGGGCTAACTATGGCTACACCTTC. Translated, it gives CASSFLRAGANYGYTF.